Reported below is one T cell receptor beta chain. Its antigen remains unknown. The record originates from a study of shared clonotypes between healthy human individuals. Turning to the study itself: The plates for each donor numbered three CD4 naive, three CD4 memory, two CD8 naive and one CD8 memory.

The CDR3 extends over 15 amino acids. Per the germline V gene, CDR1 is SGHTA and CDR2 is FQGNSA. The V gene end was trimmed by 2 bases and the J gene end by 5 bases; junction bases not matched to a gene: 6. This table comes from immunoSEQ multiplex PCR, and its TCRdb copy is limited to in-frame clones, with some not included. The sample holds millions of clones; approximately 95% are singletons and the top ten take roughly 0.13%. Notes on the study in general: Sampling covered nothing but blood. Tissue TCR repertoires likely differ from those found in blood. What rarefaction showed was incomplete sorted-subset sequencing despite large depth.

Sequenced material: naive CD4+ T cells sorted from blood. The subset is: CD45RA+ positively selected. This TCR derives from a man younger than 35 in good health. The rearrangement uses TRBV7-2 and TRBJ2-3; TRBD2 aligns across 8 bases. The CDR3 region has the DNA TGTGCCAGCAGCTTAAGCGGGGCGGGGGGAGATACGCAGTATTTT. Translated, it gives CASSLSGAGGDTQYF.